The present entry profiles one TCR beta chain with its context. Its antigen is unknown. Selected positively for CCR7 and CD45RO-negative, naive CD8 cells excluded terminally differentiated effector memory CD45RA+ cells. Only in-frame clones appear in the TCRdb table, and some are missing; sequencing was by immunoSEQ multiplex PCR. Altogether about 2.1 million clones are present, around 95% being singletons, with the ten largest covering more than 1.5%. The sample comes from a study of shared clonotypes between healthy human individuals. Germline lookup yields CDR1 SGHRS and CDR2 YFSETQ. This CDR3 has 18 amino acids. Trimming removed 4 bases from V and 2 bases from J, with 21 bases in between. Whole-study findings and limits: Estimated richness values were generally larger in naive subsets than in memory subsets. Only a few donors were included, so the genetic and exposure-history diversity represented was limited.

Material: naive CD8+ T cells from PBMCs. The chain is built from TRBV5-1 and TRBJ2-2; D is unclear. The clonotype comes from a man in his late teens or twenties in good health. Some clones in this sample may be carry-over from other donors' samples. CDR3 loop: CASSLDVTRTDNTGELFF. The DNA for the CDR3 is TGCGCCAGCAGCCTTGACGTTACTCGGACGGACAACACCGGGGAGCTGTTTTTT.